One and the same sample provided the 20 T cell receptor beta chains below, sequenced in a study of identical twins (dated by TCRdb to 2016 to 2017). Library preparation employed 5' RACE. This sample was sequenced with an Illumina HiSeq 2000. Using fastp at Q25 and MiXCR, TCRdb reprocessed the public reads and kept productive beta chains. When rows share a CDR3 protein, they turn into one entry using the most common DNA and genes. Recorded for this sample are under 1 million distinct CDR3 sequences; 9% to 15% of them occurred a single time. The ten largest clonotypes hold about 1.6% of the sample. This sample was also put to use in a study of yellow fever vaccine responses in identical twins.

Sequenced sample: PBMCs. The receptors were sampled from a woman younger than 30 in good health.

This clonotype occurred a few times. The V and J genes are TRBV20-1 and TRBJ2-7; possibly TRBD2 for D (7 bases). V was trimmed by 6 bases and J by 6 bases, leaving 18 bases between them. The CDR3 has 13 residues. The germline CDR1 and CDR2 sequences are DFQATT and SNEGSKA (reference sequence). The CDR3 spells CSAPQAGAGEQYF. The CDR3 DNA reads TGCAGTGCGCCGCAGGCGGGGGCTGGCGAGCAGTACTTC.

V and J are TRBV10-3 and TRBJ2-7; TRBD2 agrees at 7 bases. Germline lookup yields CDR1 ENHRY and CDR2 SYGVKD. CDR3 length: 16 amino acids. V lost 6 bases, J lost 7 bases, and 18 bases stayed unmatched. The CDR3 loop reads CAIREAIAGGTGEQYF. The CDR3 nucleotides are TGTGCCATCAGAGAAGCTATAGCGGGTGGTACTGGGGAGCAGTACTTC.

The chain uses TRBV11-2 and TRBJ2-2; 9 nucleotides match TRBD2. With 5 bases clipped from V and 0 bases from J, the junction kept 19 bases outside the gene matches. This CDR3 comprises 21 residues. Per germline, CDR1 SGHAT and CDR2 FQNNGV. As DNA, the CDR3 is TGTGCCAGCAGCCTATTCCCAGGGCTATTTGCGGGAGGGTCGAACACCGGGGAGCTGTTTTTT. It specifies CASSLFPGLFAGGSNTGELFF. Combining the CDR3 with reference TRBV11-2 and TRBJ2-2 gives the whole variable domain EAGVAQSPRYKIIEKRQSVAFWCNPISGHATLYWYQQILGQGPKLLIQFQNNGVVDDSQLPKDRFSAERLKGVDSTLKIQPAKLEDSAVYLCASSLFPGLFAGGSNTGELFFGEGSRLTVL.

The chain has TRBV28 and TRBJ2-2; 13 bases fit TRBD2. CDR3 length: 18 residues. V lost 5 bases, J lost 0 bases, and 6 bases stayed unmatched. Germline values: CDR1 MDHEN, CDR2 SYDVKM. The CDR3 DNA reads TGTGCCAGCAGTCTATTGGGACTAGCGGGGACGAACACCGGGGAGCTGTTTTTT. As protein: CASSLLGLAGTNTGELFF.

The sample holds a few counts of this clonotype. V usage is TRBV2 and J usage is TRBJ2-1; 10 bases align to TRBD1. CDR1 is SNHLY, CDR2 FYNNEI, per germline. The CDR3 is 19 residues long. After removal of 6 bases from V and 10 bases from J, the junction contained 24 bases not matched to a gene. CDR3 loop: CASRHPGQGFLVSPGEQFF. For the CDR3, the DNA is TGTGCCAGCAGGCACCCGGGACAGGGGTTCCTTGTGTCCCCGGGGGAGCAGTTCTTC.

This chain joins TRBV29-1 and TRBJ1-1, with TRBD1 matching 8 bases. The J segment lost 8 bases and the V segment lost 4 bases, leaving 21 bases of the junction unmatched. The CDR3 runs 17 residues. Germline V gene lookup returns CDR1 SQVTM and CDR2 ANQGSEA. Here the CDR3 reads CSVVRGGTGRTASEAFF. Written as DNA, the CDR3 is TGCAGCGTTGTAAGAGGGGGGACAGGCCGTACCGCTTCCGAAGCTTTCTTT.

This clonotype was seen more than once but under ten times. The rearrangement links TRBV7-6 to TRBJ1-2; possibly TRBD1 for D (6 bases). Germline V lookup: CDR1 SGHVS, CDR2 FNYEAQ. Trimming pared 1 base from V and 7 bases from J, leaving 19 bases between. The CDR3 length is 16 residues. Written as DNA, the CDR3 is TGTGCCAGCAGCTTAGGATTCATACCAGGGGCCTCTGGCTACACCTTC. This sequence encodes CASSLGFIPGASGYTF.

This clonotype was observed a handful of times. The V call is TRBV5-6, the J call TRBJ2-7; D call uncertain. V was clipped by 2 bases and J by 3 bases, with 12 bases between them. CDR1 is SGHDT, CDR2 YYEEEE, per germline. This CDR3 contains 14 residues. DNA of the CDR3: TGTGCCAGCAGCTTTGGAAATTCCCACTACGAGCAGTACGTC. Its translation: CASSFGNSHYEQYV.

The chain is built from TRBV20-1 and TRBJ2-5, with unresolved D. V lost 4 bases, J lost 1 base, and 10 bases lay in between. Germline V gene lookup returns CDR1 DFQATT and CDR2 SNEGSKA (reference sequence). This CDR3 is 13 amino acids long. This chain's CDR3 is CSANLGSQETQYF. In nucleotides, the CDR3 is TGCAGTGCTAATCTAGGATCCCAAGAGACCCAGTACTTC.

This clonotype was observed a few times. The chain uses TRBV4-1 and TRBJ1-1, with D unclear. V was trimmed by 1 base and J by 0 bases, leaving 9 bases between them. There are 15 residues in the CDR3. Germline CDR1 reads MGHRA; CDR2 reads YSYEKL. CDR3 in DNA: TGCGCCAGCAGCCAAGTGAGGATGGTGAACACTGAAGCTTTCTTT. This sequence encodes CASSQVRMVNTEAFF.

At least ten counts were recorded for this clonotype. The rearrangement uses TRBV25-1 and TRBJ2-3, with D maybe TRBD1 (6 bases). Germline loops: CDR1 MGHDK, CDR2 SYGVNS. Between the trimmed V and J ends, which lost 8 bases and 3 bases, there was a span of 6 bases. The CDR3 spans 11 residues. The CDR3 nucleotides are TGTGCCAGCCAGGGGACAGATACGCAGTATTTT. This gives the protein CASQGTDTQYF. The variable domain in full, completed from reference TRBV25-1 and TRBJ2-3, reads EADIYQTPRYLVIGTGKKITLECSQTMGHDKMYWYQQDPGMELHLIHYSYGVNSTEKGDLSSESTVSRIRTEHFPLTLESARPSHTSQYLCASQGTDTQYFGPGTRLTVL.

The V gene is TRBV10-2, the J gene TRBJ2-7, with D possibly being TRBD1 or TRBD2 (6 bases each). The germline gives CDR1 WSHSY, CDR2 SAAADI. The CDR3 runs 12 residues. V was cut by 4 bases and J by 6 bases, with 10 bases left in between. The CDR3 here is CASSASGAEQYV. As DNA, the CDR3 is TGCGCCAGCAGTGCCTCGGGGGCCGAGCAGTACGTC.

This clonotype was counted between two and nine times. The chain uses TRBV29-1 and TRBJ2-2; 9 bases agree with TRBD1. CDR1 and CDR2 (germline): SQVTM, ANQGSEA. The CDR3 loop spans 14 amino acids. V shed 7 bases, J shed 3 bases, and the junction held 6 bases outside the gene matches. The CDR3 region has the DNA TGCAGCGCCGAGGGGGACAGGGACACCGGGGAGCTGTTTTTT. It yields the protein CSAEGDRDTGELFF.

This clonotype was counted at least ten times. V is TRBV19 and J is TRBJ1-2; possibly TRBD1 for D (5 bases). Germline V gives CDR1 LNHDA, CDR2 SQIVND (reference sequence). The CDR3 loop spans 13 amino acids. V was clipped by 5 bases and J by 5 bases, with 12 bases between them. CDR3 sequence (DNA): TGTGCCAGTAGTCACCAACAGGCGTATGGCTACACCTTC. Translation: CASSHQQAYGYTF.

This clonotype has ten or more counts. This sequence joins TRBV29-1 and TRBJ2-5; D might be TRBD2 (5 bases). Germline CDR1 and CDR2: SQVTM and ANQGSEA. Trimming left V 7 bases short and J 5 bases short, with 11 bases between. This CDR3 spans 11 amino acids. Here the CDR3 reads CSGGSGETQYF. The CDR3 DNA reads TGCAGCGGAGGTTCGGGGGAGACCCAGTACTTC.

The J gene is TRBJ2-1, the V gene TRBV20-1; 8 nucleotides line up with TRBD1. This CDR3 is built from 15 residues. The V gene end was trimmed by 4 bases and the J gene end by 2 bases; junction bases not matched to a gene: 7. Per germline, CDR1 DFQATT and CDR2 SNEGSKA (reference sequence). DNA for the CDR3: TGCAGTGCTACAACACAGGGGGGCACCTACAATGAGCAGTTCTTC. Amino acids: CSATTQGGTYNEQFF.

Ten or more counts support this clonotype. The chain has TRBV20-1 and TRBJ1-1; 10 positions agree with TRBD1. The germline gives CDR1 DFQATT, CDR2 SNEGSKA (reference sequence). V lost 5 bases to trimming and J lost 1 base; unmatched junction nucleotides: 1. This CDR3 spans 13 amino acids. The CDR3 reads CSADRGPNTEAFF. CDR3 in DNA: TGCAGTGCTGACAGGGGGCCGAACACTGAAGCTTTCTTT.

Only a few counts were recorded for this clonotype. The CDR3 DNA reads TGTGCCAGCAGCTTAACGGGACTAGTGGCAGATACGCAGTATTTT. Its protein product is CASSLTGLVADTQYF. The J gene is TRBJ2-3, the V gene TRBV7-3, with 8 bases that match TRBD2. The CDR3 is made up of 15 amino acids. Germline assignment: CDR1 SGHTA and CDR2 FQGTGA. V lost 0 bases and J lost 4; bases outside the gene matches: 3.

This clonotype showed up many times. This chain uses TRBV12-3 or TRBV12-4 with TRBJ2-7; D may be TRBD1 or TRBD2 (6 bases each). The CDR3 runs 16 residues. V lost 4 bases, J lost 5 bases, and 21 bases lay in between. In DNA form, the CDR3 reads TGTGCCAGCAGTTCCCTCCTTATTGGGGGGCTCCACGAGCAGTACTTC. Amino acid sequence: CASSSLLIGGLHEQYF.

The table lists this clonotype with a few counts. The J gene is TRBJ2-1, the V gene TRBV10-3; the match to TRBD1 covers 8 bases. V lost 7 bases and J lost 7; bases outside the gene matches: 18. Germline assignment: CDR1 ENHRY and CDR2 SYGVKD. CDR3 length: 17 amino acids. In DNA form, the CDR3 reads TGTGCCATCAATCCTACAGCCGGCGGCAGGGGGCAGAATGAGCAGTTCTTC. Translating gives CAINPTAGGRGQNEQFF.